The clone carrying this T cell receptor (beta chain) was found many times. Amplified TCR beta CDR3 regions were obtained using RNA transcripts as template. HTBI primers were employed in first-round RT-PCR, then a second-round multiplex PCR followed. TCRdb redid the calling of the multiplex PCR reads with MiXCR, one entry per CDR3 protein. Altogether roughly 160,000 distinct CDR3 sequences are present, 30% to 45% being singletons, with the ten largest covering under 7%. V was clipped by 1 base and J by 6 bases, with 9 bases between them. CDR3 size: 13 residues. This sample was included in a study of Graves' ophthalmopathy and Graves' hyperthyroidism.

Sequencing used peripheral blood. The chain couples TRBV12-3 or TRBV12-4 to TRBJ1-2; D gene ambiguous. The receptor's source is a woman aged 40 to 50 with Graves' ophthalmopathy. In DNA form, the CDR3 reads TGTGCCAGCAGTTTAGTAGGGATTAATGGCTACACCTTC. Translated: CASSLVGINGYTF.